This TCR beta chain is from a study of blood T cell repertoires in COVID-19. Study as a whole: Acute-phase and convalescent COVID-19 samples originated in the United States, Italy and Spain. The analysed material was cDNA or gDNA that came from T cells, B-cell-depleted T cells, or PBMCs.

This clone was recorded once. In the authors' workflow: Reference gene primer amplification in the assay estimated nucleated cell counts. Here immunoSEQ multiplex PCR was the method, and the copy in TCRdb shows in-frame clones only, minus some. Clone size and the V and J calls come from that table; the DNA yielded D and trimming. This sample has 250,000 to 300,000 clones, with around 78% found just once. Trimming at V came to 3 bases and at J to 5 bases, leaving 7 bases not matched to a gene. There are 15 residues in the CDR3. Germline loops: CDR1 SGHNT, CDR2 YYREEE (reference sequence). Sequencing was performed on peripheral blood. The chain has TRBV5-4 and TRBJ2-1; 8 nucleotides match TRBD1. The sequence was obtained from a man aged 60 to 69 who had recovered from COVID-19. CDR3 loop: CASSSQGQGHNEQFF. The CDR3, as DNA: TGTGCCAGCAGCTCCCAAGGACAGGGACACAATGAGCAGTTCTTC.